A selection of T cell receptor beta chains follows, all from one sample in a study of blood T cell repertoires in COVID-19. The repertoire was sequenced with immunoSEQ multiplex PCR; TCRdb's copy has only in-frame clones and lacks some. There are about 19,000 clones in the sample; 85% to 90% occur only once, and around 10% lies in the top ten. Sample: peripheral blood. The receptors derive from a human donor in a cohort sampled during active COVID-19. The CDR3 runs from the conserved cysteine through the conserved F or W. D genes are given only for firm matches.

cdr3_aa: CASSLGLDYGYTF
d_call: -
j_call: TRBJ1-2
v_call: TRBV11-2

cdr3_aa: CASSPDQGYEQYF
d_call: -
j_call: TRBJ2-7
v_call: TRBV5-1

cdr3_aa: CASSEPLGGTEMNTEAFF
d_call: TRBD1
j_call: TRBJ1-1
v_call: TRBV6-1

cdr3_aa: CASREGTLETQYF
d_call: -
j_call: TRBJ2-5
v_call: TRBV7-6

cdr3_aa: CASSIALASYEQYF
d_call: -
j_call: TRBJ2-7
v_call: TRBV19

cdr3_aa: CASSDEDRGFRNEKLFF
d_call: TRBD1
j_call: TRBJ1-4
v_call: TRBV25-1

cdr3_aa: CAWTSERIEAFF
d_call: -
j_call: TRBJ1-1
v_call: TRBV30

cdr3_aa: CASSLRLPKILTDTQYF
d_call: -
j_call: TRBJ2-3
v_call: TRBV3-1/TRBV3-2

cdr3_aa: CASSQVRTGLSTDTQYF
d_call: TRBD1
j_call: TRBJ2-3
v_call: TRBV4-1

cdr3_aa: CASSFGGYEQYF
d_call: -
j_call: TRBJ2-7
v_call: TRBV11-2

cdr3_aa: CASSILLGGNIQYF
d_call: -
j_call: TRBJ2-4
v_call: TRBV19

cdr3_aa: CASSLRQGGSYEQYF
d_call: -
j_call: TRBJ2-7
v_call: TRBV27

cdr3_aa: CASSDLQTGKGVTEAFF
d_call: TRBD1
j_call: TRBJ1-1
v_call: TRBV25-1

cdr3_aa: CASSIFGGGSYEQYF
d_call: -
j_call: TRBJ2-7
v_call: TRBV19

cdr3_aa: CASSYSGGARTEAFF
d_call: -
j_call: TRBJ1-1
v_call: TRBV6-2/TRBV6-3

cdr3_aa: CAWSVDEQYF
d_call: -
j_call: TRBJ2-7
v_call: TRBV30

cdr3_aa: CASSPIPGNTEAFF
d_call: -
j_call: TRBJ1-1
v_call: TRBV18

cdr3_aa: CASSSTGNEQYF
d_call: -
j_call: TRBJ2-7
v_call: TRBV18

cdr3_aa: CASSLRDRYDEQYF
d_call: TRBD1
j_call: TRBJ2-7
v_call: TRBV7-6

cdr3_aa: CASSAGQGTYEQYF
d_call: TRBD1
j_call: TRBJ2-7
v_call: TRBV3-1/TRBV3-2